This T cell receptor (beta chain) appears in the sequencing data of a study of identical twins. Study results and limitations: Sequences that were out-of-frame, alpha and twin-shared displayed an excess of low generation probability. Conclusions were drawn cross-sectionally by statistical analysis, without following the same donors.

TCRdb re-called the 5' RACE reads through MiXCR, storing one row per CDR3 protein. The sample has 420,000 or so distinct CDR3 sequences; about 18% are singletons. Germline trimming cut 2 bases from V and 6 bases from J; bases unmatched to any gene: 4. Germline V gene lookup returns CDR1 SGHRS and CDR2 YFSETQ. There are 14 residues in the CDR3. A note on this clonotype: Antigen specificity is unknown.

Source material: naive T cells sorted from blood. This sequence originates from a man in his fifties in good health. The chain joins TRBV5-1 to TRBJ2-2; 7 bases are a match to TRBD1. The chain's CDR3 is CASSFNTGAGELFF. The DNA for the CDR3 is TGCGCCAGCAGCTTTAACACAGGGGCCGGGGAGCTGTTTTTT.